This T cell receptor beta chain was recovered during a study of T-cell memory formation after mild COVID-19. TCRdb called the 5' RACE reads again in MiXCR, with one record for every CDR3 protein. Altogether just under 350,000 distinct CDR3 sequences are present, roughly 13% being singletons, with the ten largest covering over 20%. Material: PBMCs or a T cell subset sorted from them (not recorded which). This clonotype originated in a man aged 18 to 29 who had mild COVID-19 (a few samples of this study predate the infection). Cell type and time point are not known.

CDR3: CASSARGGRREKLFF. In DNA form, the CDR3 reads TGTGCCAGCAGCGCACGGGGCGGGAGACGGGAAAAACTGTTTTTT. The chain employs TRBV12-3 or TRBV12-4 and TRBJ1-4, with a possible D match to TRBD1 (5 bases). V was trimmed by 6 bases and J by 8 bases, leaving 19 bases between them. The CDR3 covers 15 residues.